Following are 24 T cell receptor beta chains from one sample sequenced in a study of blood T cell repertoires in COVID-19. The assay was immunoSEQ multiplex PCR, and TCRdb's table has in-frame clones only and misses some. In the table there are under 350,000 clones, 83% of which are singletons. Sequences were obtained from peripheral blood. These receptors were obtained from a woman aged 50 to 60 who had recovered from COVID-19.

The chain couples TRBV3-1 (or the pseudogene TRBV3-2) to TRBJ2-3, with TRBD2 as a possible D gene (7 bases). V was shortened by 1 base and J by 1 base, with 21 bases between the two germline ends. Looked up from germline, CDR1 is LGHDT and CDR2 is YNNKEL (reference sequence). The CDR3 contains 19 residues. Here the CDR3 reads CASSQVHIGYGGRTDTQYF. The CDR3 coding sequence is TGTGCCAGCAGCCAAGTCCATATAGGATACGGGGGGCGCACAGATACGCAGTATTTT.

This rearrangement joins TRBV4-3 to TRBJ2-7; possible D gene TRBD2, 7 bases. CDR3 length: 14 amino acids. Germline loops: CDR1 LGHNA, CDR2 YSLEER. V gave up 4 bases and J gave up 3 bases, with 13 bases separating them. The CDR3 sequence: CASSRHREGYEQYF. In DNA, the CDR3 is TGCGCCAGCAGCCGTCACAGGGAGGGCTACGAGCAGTACTTC.

The V call is TRBV11-3, the J call TRBJ2-1, with D perhaps matching TRBD1 (5 bases). The CDR3 is 13 amino acids. CDR1 and CDR2 (germline): SGHNT, YENEEA. Trimming removed 3 bases at V and 4 bases at J, with 7 bases between. The CDR3 coding sequence is TGTGCCAGCAGCTTGACAGTTTACAATGAGCAGTTCTTC. Its protein product is CASSLTVYNEQFF.

V gene TRBV28 combines with J gene TRBJ1-1, with D unresolved. With 9 bases removed from V and 0 bases from J, the gap between germline ends came to 8 bases. Germline CDR1 reads MDHEN; CDR2 reads SYDVKM. This CDR3 is built from 12 residues. CDR3 sequence reads: CASLGMNTEAFF. The CDR3 nucleotides read TGTGCCAGTCTCGGGATGAACACTGAAGCTTTCTTT.

The chain combines TRBV28 with TRBJ1-3; no clear D. This CDR3 has 17 amino acids. Trimming stripped 1 base from V and 1 base from J, with 14 bases between. CDR1 is MDHEN and CDR2 is SYDVKM in the germline V gene. DNA of the CDR3: TGTGCCAGCAGTTTATACCCGGGGAGATCGTCTGGAAACACCATATATTTT. Translating gives CASSLYPGRSSGNTIYF.

The rearrangement uses TRBV9 and TRBJ2-4, with 8 bases fitting TRBD1. The J segment lost 7 bases and the V segment lost 0 bases, leaving 6 bases of the junction unmatched. The germline CDR1 and CDR2 sequences are SGDLS and YYNGEE. The CDR3 covers 15 residues. The CDR3 DNA reads TGTGCCAGCAGCGTAGGGGTTTCAGGGGGCAACATTCAGTACTTC. This translates into CASSVGVSGGNIQYF.

In its sample, this clone was seen many times. The rearrangement links TRBV5-4 to TRBJ1-3, with 7 bases matching TRBD1. The trim removed 2 bases at V and 4 bases at J, leaving 3 bases unmatched. The CDR3 runs to 14 residues. Germline V gene lookup returns CDR1 SGHNT and CDR2 YYREEE (reference sequence). The CDR3 coding sequence is TGTGCCAGCAGCTTCCCGGGACAGGGAAACACCATATATTTT. This sequence encodes CASSFPGQGNTIYF.

CDR3 sequence: CASSQTTGLYGYTF. As DNA, the CDR3 is TGTGCCAGCAGTCAAACTACAGGGTTGTATGGCTACACCTTC. The chain uses TRBV28 and TRBJ1-2, with D possibly TRBD1 on 6 matching bases. The CDR3 contains 14 residues. Germline CDR1 reads MDHEN; CDR2 reads SYDVKM. Trimming removed 5 bases at V and 5 bases at J, with 15 bases between.

This clone was counted once. The chain links TRBV10-3 to TRBJ1-3; a weak D match, TRBD1 (5 bases). The germline V and J ends were trimmed by 0 bases and 4 bases, with 7 bases remaining between them. CDR3 length: 14 residues. Germline V lookup: CDR1 ENHRY, CDR2 SYGVKD. The CDR3 loop reads CAISESAGGNTIYF. CDR3 bases: TGTGCCATCAGTGAGTCGGCAGGGGGAAACACCATATATTTT.

The chain employs TRBV29-1 and TRBJ2-7; TRBD1 is a possible D gene (6 bases). The germline CDR1 and CDR2 sequences are SQVTM and ANQGSEA. CDR3 length: 14 residues. V was clipped by 5 bases and J by 3 bases, with 17 bases between them. The CDR3 loop reads CSVSRTEASYEQYF. CDR3 sequence (DNA): TGCAGCGTTAGCCGGACAGAGGCAAGCTACGAGCAGTACTTC.

The V gene is TRBV6-1, the J gene TRBJ1-2, with D hard to call. CDR1 is MNHNS and CDR2 is SASEGT in the germline V gene. CDR3 size: 12 residues. Trimming shortened V by 2 bases and J by 4 bases, and 5 bases separated the two germline ends. This chain's CDR3 is CASSERSYGYTF. The CDR3, as DNA: TGTGCCAGCAGTGAACGGTCCTATGGCTACACCTTC.

This clone was counted only a few times. V usage is TRBV5-1 and J usage is TRBJ2-2; D is unresolved. Between the trimmed V and J ends, which lost 0 bases and 1 base, there was a span of 4 bases. CDR3 length: 14 amino acids. CDR1 is SGHRS and CDR2 is YFSETQ in the germline V gene. The CDR3 protein is CASSLVQNTGELFF. Written as DNA, the CDR3 is TGCGCCAGCAGCTTGGTACAGAACACCGGGGAGCTGTTTTTT.

The chain combines TRBV5-1 with TRBJ2-3; D perhaps matches TRBD2 (6 bases). CDR1 SGHRS and CDR2 YFSETQ come from the germline V gene. CDR3 size: 17 residues. V lost 2 bases and J 0 bases, leaving 16 bases between the germline ends. CDR3: CASSFAGTLASTDTQYF. CDR3 DNA: TGCGCCAGCAGCTTCGCGGGTACACTAGCTAGCACAGATACGCAGTATTTT.

The rearrangement joins TRBV18 to TRBJ1-1; TRBD1 might be the D (5 bases). Trimming removed 0 bases from V and 11 bases from J, with 13 bases in between. Germline V gene sequence: CDR1 KGHSH, CDR2 LQKENI. CDR3 length: 13 residues. The chain's CDR3 is CASSPPGRGMAFF. The CDR3 DNA follows: TGTGCCAGCTCACCACCTGGTAGGGGCATGGCTTTCTTT.

The gene calls are TRBV6-1 and TRBJ2-5, with D possibly matching TRBD1 (5 bases). CDR1 is MNHNS and CDR2 is SASEGT in the germline V gene. The V gene lost 6 bases and the J gene lost 4 bases, with 15 bases spanning the gap. The CDR3 extends over 14 amino acids. The CDR3 DNA sequence: TGTGCCAGCAGCACTCCAGGGCAGGGAGAGACCCAGTACTTC. Protein sequence: CASSTPGQGETQYF.

This chain links TRBV10-3 with TRBJ1-1; 7 bases are shared with TRBD1. The CDR3 extends over 13 amino acids. The trim removed 5 bases at V and 6 bases at J, leaving 6 bases unmatched. Germline V gene sequence: CDR1 ENHRY, CDR2 SYGVKD. The CDR3 spells CAISTTGVAEAFF. In nucleotides, the CDR3 is TGTGCCATCAGTACAACAGGGGTTGCTGAAGCTTTCTTT.

This clone has just a few counts. The J gene is TRBJ2-7, the V gene TRBV27; 8 nucleotides match TRBD1. V shed 5 bases and J 4 bases; nucleotides not matched to a gene: 4. This CDR3 has 13 amino acids. Germline lookup yields CDR1 MNHEY and CDR2 SMNVEV (reference sequence). The CDR3 is CASSLGQEYEQYF. The CDR3 DNA sequence: TGTGCCAGCAGTCTGGGACAGGAGTACGAGCAGTACTTC.

The rearrangement uses TRBV4-3 and TRBJ2-3; 9 bases map to TRBD2. The CDR3 has 15 residues. Trimming took 3 bases from V and 4 from J; bases not matched to a gene: 5. Germline values: CDR1 LGHNA, CDR2 YSLEER. The CDR3 DNA is TGCGCCAGCAGCCAGTCCCTAGCGGGGCCAGATACGCAGTATTTT. It encodes CASSQSLAGPDTQYF.

This chain joins TRBV3-1 (or the pseudogene TRBV3-2) and TRBJ2-5; TRBD2 matches at 9 bases. The CDR3 is made up of 17 amino acids. V dropped 0 bases and J dropped 3; count of bases not matched to a gene: 8. Per the germline V gene, CDR1 is LGHDT and CDR2 is YNNKEL (reference sequence). DNA of the CDR3: TGTGCCAGCAGCCAAGAACTAGCGGGTCCGTTAGAAGAGACCCAGTACTTC. The encoded protein is CASSQELAGPLEETQYF.

This chain connects TRBV6-5 to TRBJ1-3, with no clear D. Trimming pared 7 bases from V and 2 bases from J, leaving 12 bases between. The germline gives CDR1 MNHEY, CDR2 SVGAGI. The CDR3 loop spans 14 amino acids. The CDR3 sequence: CASKTRAPGNTIYF. CDR3 DNA: TGTGCCAGCAAGACGCGGGCGCCTGGAAACACCATATATTTT.

The V call is TRBV5-1, the J call TRBJ1-6; maybe TRBD1 (5 bases). This CDR3 comprises 13 residues. CDR1 and CDR2 from the germline V gene are SGHRS and YFSETQ. V was clipped by 1 base and J by 16 bases, with 15 bases between them. The CDR3 DNA follows: TGCGCCAGCAGCTTGAAAGGTGTGGGGCAACTCCACTTT. Residues: CASSLKGVGQLHF.

This rearrangement joins TRBV29-1 to TRBJ1-1, with unresolved D. Germline V gene lookup returns CDR1 SQVTM and CDR2 ANQGSEA. The CDR3 covers 16 residues. V was clipped by 7 bases and J by 0 bases, with 21 bases between them. CDR3 coding DNA: TGCAGCGGAGCCTCGCAGAGGTTAAAGATGAACACTGAAGCTTTCTTT. Translated: CSGASQRLKMNTEAFF.

The chain has TRBV24-1 and TRBJ1-2; D ambiguous. The CDR3 extends over 14 amino acids. Per germline, CDR1 KGHDR and CDR2 SFDVKD. Trimming removed 4 bases at V and 4 bases at J, with 12 bases between. CDR3 loop: CATSDSDTLYGYTF. In DNA form, the CDR3 reads TGTGCCACCAGTGACTCCGACACCCTCTATGGCTACACCTTC.

This chain links TRBV6-2 or TRBV6-3 with TRBJ1-1; tentative D call: TRBD1 (6 bases). V lost 4 bases and J lost 5, with 14 bases in between. This CDR3 contains 14 residues. Germline V gene data show CDR1 as MNHEY and CDR2 as SVGEGT. This chain's CDR3 is CASSFTGLGTEAFF. In nucleotides, the CDR3 is TGTGCCAGCAGTTTCACAGGGCTGGGGACTGAAGCTTTCTTT.